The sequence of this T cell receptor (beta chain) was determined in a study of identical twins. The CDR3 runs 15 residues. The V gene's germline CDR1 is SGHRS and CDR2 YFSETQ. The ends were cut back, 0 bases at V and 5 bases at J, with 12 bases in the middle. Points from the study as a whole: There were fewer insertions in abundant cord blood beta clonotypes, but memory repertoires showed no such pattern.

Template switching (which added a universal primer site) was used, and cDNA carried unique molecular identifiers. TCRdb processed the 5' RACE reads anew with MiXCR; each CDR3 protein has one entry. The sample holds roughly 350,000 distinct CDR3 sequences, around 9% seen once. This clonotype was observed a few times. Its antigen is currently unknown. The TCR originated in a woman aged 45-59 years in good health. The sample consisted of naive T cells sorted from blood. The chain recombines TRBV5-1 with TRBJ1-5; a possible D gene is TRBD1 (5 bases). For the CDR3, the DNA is TGCGCCAGCAGCTTGGATGGGGGGACTCATCAGCCCCAGCATTTT. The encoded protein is CASSLDGGTHQPQHF.